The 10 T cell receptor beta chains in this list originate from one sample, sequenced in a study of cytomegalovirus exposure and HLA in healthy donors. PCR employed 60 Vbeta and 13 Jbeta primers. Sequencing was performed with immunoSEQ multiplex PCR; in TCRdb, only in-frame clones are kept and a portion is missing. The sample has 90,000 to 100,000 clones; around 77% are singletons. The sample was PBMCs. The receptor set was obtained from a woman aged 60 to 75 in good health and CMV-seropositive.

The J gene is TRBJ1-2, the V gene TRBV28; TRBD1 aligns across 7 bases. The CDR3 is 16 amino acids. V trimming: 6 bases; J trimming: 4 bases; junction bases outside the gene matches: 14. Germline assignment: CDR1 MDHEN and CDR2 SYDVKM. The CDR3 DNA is TGTGCCAGCAGCCTTGTAGACAGGGCTATATTCTATGGCTACACCTTC. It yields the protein CASSLVDRAIFYGYTF.

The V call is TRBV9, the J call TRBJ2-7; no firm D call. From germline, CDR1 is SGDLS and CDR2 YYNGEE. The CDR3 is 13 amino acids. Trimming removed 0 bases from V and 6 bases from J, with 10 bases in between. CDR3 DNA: TGTGCCAGCAGCGTAGTAACGGAGAGCGAGCAGTACTTC. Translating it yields CASSVVTESEQYF. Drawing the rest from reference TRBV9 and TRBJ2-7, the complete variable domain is DSGVTQTPKHLITATGQRVTLRCSPRSGDLSVYWYQQSLDQGLQFLIQYYNGEERAKGNILERFSAQQFPDLHSELNLSSLELGDSALYFCASSVVTESEQYFGPGTRLTVT.

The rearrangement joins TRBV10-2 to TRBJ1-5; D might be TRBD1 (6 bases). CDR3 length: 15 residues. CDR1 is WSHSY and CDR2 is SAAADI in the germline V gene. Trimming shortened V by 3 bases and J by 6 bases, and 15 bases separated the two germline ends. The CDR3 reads CASSDGTGGGQPQHF. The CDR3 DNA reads TGCGCCAGCAGTGACGGGACGGGGGGCGGTCAGCCCCAGCATTTT.

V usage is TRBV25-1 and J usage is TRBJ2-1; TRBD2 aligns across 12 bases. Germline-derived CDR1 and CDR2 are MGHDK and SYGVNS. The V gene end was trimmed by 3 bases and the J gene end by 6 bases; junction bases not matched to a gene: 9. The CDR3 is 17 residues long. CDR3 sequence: CASSDSTSGRRVNEQFF. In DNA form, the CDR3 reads TGTGCCAGCAGTGACTCAACTAGCGGGAGGAGGGTCAATGAGCAGTTCTTC.

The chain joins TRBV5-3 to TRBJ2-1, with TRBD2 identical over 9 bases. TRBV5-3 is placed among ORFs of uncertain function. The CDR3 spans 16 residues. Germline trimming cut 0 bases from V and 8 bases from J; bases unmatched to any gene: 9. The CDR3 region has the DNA TGTGCCAGAAGCTTGGGTGTAGCGGGAGACCAGTATGAGCAGTTCTTC. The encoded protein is CARSLGVAGDQYEQFF.

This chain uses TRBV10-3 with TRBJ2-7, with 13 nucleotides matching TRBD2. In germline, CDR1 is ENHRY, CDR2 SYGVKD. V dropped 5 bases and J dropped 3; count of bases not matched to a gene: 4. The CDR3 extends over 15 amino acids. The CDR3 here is CAISPGLAGRYEQYF. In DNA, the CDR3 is TGTGCCATCAGTCCGGGACTAGCGGGACGCTACGAGCAGTACTTC.

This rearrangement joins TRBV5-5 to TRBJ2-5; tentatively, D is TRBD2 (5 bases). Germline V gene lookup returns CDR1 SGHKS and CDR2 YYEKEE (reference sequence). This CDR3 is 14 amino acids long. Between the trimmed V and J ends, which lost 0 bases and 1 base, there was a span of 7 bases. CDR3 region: CASSLERPQETQYF. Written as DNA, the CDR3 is TGTGCCAGCAGCTTGGAGCGGCCCCAAGAGACCCAGTACTTC.

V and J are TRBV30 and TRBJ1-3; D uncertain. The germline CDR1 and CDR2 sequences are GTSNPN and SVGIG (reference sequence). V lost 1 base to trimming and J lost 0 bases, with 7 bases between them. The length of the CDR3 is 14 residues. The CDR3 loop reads CAWSGHISGNTIYF. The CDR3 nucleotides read TGTGCCTGGAGTGGACACATCTCTGGAAACACCATATATTTT.

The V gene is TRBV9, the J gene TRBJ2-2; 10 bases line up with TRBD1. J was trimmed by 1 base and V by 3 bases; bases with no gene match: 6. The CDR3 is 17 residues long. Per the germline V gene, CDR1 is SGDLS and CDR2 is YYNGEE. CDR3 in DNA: TGTGCCAGCAGCGCCCGCCGGGACAGGGGGAACACCGGGGAGCTGTTTTTT. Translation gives CASSARRDRGNTGELFF. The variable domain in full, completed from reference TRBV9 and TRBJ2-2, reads DSGVTQTPKHLITATGQRVTLRCSPRSGDLSVYWYQQSLDQGLQFLIQYYNGEERAKGNILERFSAQQFPDLHSELNLSSLELGDSALYFCASSARRDRGNTGELFFGEGSRLTVL.

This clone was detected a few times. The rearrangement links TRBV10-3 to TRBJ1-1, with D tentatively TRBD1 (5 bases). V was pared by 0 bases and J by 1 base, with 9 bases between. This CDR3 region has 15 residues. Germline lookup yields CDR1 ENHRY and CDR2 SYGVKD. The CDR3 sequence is CAISESPGKNTEAFF. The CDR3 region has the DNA TGTGCCATCAGTGAGTCGCCAGGGAAGAACACTGAAGCTTTCTTT.